What follows are 32 T cell receptor beta chains derived from one specimen sequenced in a study of PD-1 blockade in classical Hodgkin lymphoma. In every patient, relapse followed autologous stem cell transplantation, while exposure to brentuximab vedotin differed. CD4+ T cells were purified from thawed PBMCs by negative selection. Profiling relied on immunoSEQ multiplex PCR, and the TCRdb table lists in-frame clones only, not all of them. The sample has about 35,000 clones, 75% to 95% seen once. This material consisted of CD4+ T cells from blood, taken at baseline. These receptor sequences come from a human donor with classical Hodgkin lymphoma.

The rearrangement uses TRBV7-2 and TRBJ1-4; D unclear. Germline values: CDR1 SGHTA, CDR2 FQGNSA. CDR3 size: 17 residues. V gave up 1 base and J gave up 5 bases, with 17 bases separating them. Written as DNA, the CDR3 is TGTGCCAGCAGCTTAGTAAGTTTTGGACGGCAGAATGAAAAACTGTTTTTT. Translated: CASSLVSFGRQNEKLFF.

V gene TRBV11-2 combines with J gene TRBJ2-1; TRBD2 aligns across 11 bases. CDR1 and CDR2 from the germline V gene are SGHAT and FQNNGV. The length of the CDR3 is 16 residues. The V gene end was trimmed by 6 bases and the J gene end by 6 bases; junction bases not matched to a gene: 10. This chain's CDR3 is CASRPLAGGLFNEQFF. DNA for the CDR3: TGTGCCAGCAGACCCCTAGCGGGAGGCCTTTTCAATGAGCAGTTCTTC.

The chain combines TRBV2 with TRBJ2-5, with D unclear. V was shortened by 0 bases and J by 5 bases, with 7 bases between the two germline ends. The V gene's germline CDR1 is SNHLY and CDR2 FYNNEI. There are 13 residues in the CDR3. In nucleotides, the CDR3 is TGTGCCAGCAGTGAAGCCGTTCCGGAGACCCAGTACTTC. Translation gives CASSEAVPETQYF. The full variable domain, completed using reference TRBV2 and TRBJ2-5, is EPEVTQTPSHQVTQMGQEVILRCVPISNHLYFYWYRQILGQKVEFLVSFYNNEISEKSEIFDDQFSVERPDGSNFTLKIRSTKLEDSAMYFCASSEAVPETQYFGPGTRLLVL.

The chain recombines TRBV6-4 with TRBJ2-2; TRBD1 or TRBD2 may be the D gene (5 bases each). Trimming cost V 5 bases and J 0 bases, with 13 bases left between them. Per germline, CDR1 MRHNA and CDR2 SNTAGT. The CDR3 runs to 16 residues. The CDR3 DNA reads as TGTGCCAGCAGTCAGACCGGGACCGCGAACACCGGGGAGCTGTTTTTT. Protein: CASSQTGTANTGELFF.

The rearrangement links TRBV15 to TRBJ1-1, with D possibly matching TRBD1 (5 bases). With 5 bases removed from V and 5 bases from J, the gap between germline ends came to 15 bases. Germline CDR1 reads LNHNV; CDR2 reads YYDKDF (reference sequence). The CDR3 runs 14 residues. DNA for the CDR3: TGTGCCACCAGCTTATTCCGGGGCGGGACTGAAGCTTTCTTT. It is translated as CATSLFRGGTEAFF.

The V and J genes are TRBV25-1 and TRBJ2-6; D unclear. Germline CDR1 MGHDK, CDR2 SYGVNS. This CDR3 comprises 13 residues. Trimming took 4 bases from V and 3 from J, leaving 4 bases between them. CDR3 amino acids: CASSVVGANVLTF. The DNA of the CDR3 is TGTGCCAGCAGTGTTGTTGGGGCCAACGTCCTGACTTTC.

The rearrangement links TRBV27 to TRBJ1-2; 8 bases fit TRBD1. The CDR3 has 13 residues. V lost 7 bases to trimming and J lost 7 bases; unmatched junction nucleotides: 8. Germline CDR1 and CDR2: MNHEY and SMNVEV (reference sequence). CDR3 amino acids: CASTTGTGFGYTF. For the CDR3, the DNA is TGTGCCAGCACTACCGGGACAGGTTTTGGCTACACCTTC.

This clone appeared a single time. The chain carries TRBV9 and TRBJ2-7; 9 bases agree with TRBD1. V lost 0 bases and J lost 4; bases outside the gene matches: 11. Germline lookup yields CDR1 SGDLS and CDR2 YYNGEE. The CDR3 sequence is 17 residues long. The CDR3 loop is CASSVGEGTGPLYEQYF. In DNA form, the CDR3 reads TGTGCCAGCAGCGTAGGAGAAGGGACAGGGCCCTTATACGAGCAGTACTTC.

V gene TRBV27 combines with J gene TRBJ2-1; the D is unclear. The CDR3 is 13 residues long. Per the germline V gene, CDR1 is MNHEY and CDR2 is SMNVEV (reference sequence). V was pared by 4 bases and J by 8 bases, with 12 bases between. This CDR3 reads CASSWAAVHEQFF. The CDR3 coding sequence is TGTGCCAGCAGTTGGGCGGCGGTTCATGAGCAGTTCTTC.

The CDR3 nucleotides are TGTGCCAGCAGCTTGGGAGATGGTAATGTCATTCAGTACTTC. Protein sequence: CASSLGDGNVIQYF. V usage is TRBV5-6 and J usage is TRBJ2-4; no clear D. The CDR3 runs to 14 residues. The V end was cut by 0 bases, the J end by 9 bases, with 13 bases between. Germline CDR1 is SGHDT and CDR2 is YYEEEE.

V gene TRBV27 combines with J gene TRBJ1-1, with TRBD1 matching 9 bases. From germline, CDR1 is MNHEY and CDR2 SMNVEV (reference sequence). V lost 6 bases, J lost 5 bases, and 16 bases stayed unmatched. The CDR3 has 17 amino acids. The CDR3 DNA sequence: TGTGCCAGCAGAGATTTTGGGCCGGGACAGGGACTTACTGAAGCTTTCTTT. This codes for CASRDFGPGQGLTEAFF.

The chain carries TRBV28 and TRBJ2-2; no clear D gene. V lost 10 bases and J 5 bases, leaving 11 bases between the germline ends. Germline loops: CDR1 MDHEN, CDR2 SYDVKM. This CDR3 is 12 amino acids long. The CDR3 DNA reads TGTGCCACCACCGGGCAAACCGGGGAGCTGTTTTTT. It translates to CATTGQTGELFF.

The rearrangement uses TRBV11-2 and TRBJ1-1; D gene ambiguous. This CDR3 is 13 amino acids long. Between the trimmed V and J ends, which lost 1 base and 0 bases, there was a span of 3 bases. CDR1 is SGHAT, CDR2 FQNNGV, per germline. Written as DNA, the CDR3 is TGTGCCAGCAGCTTAGGGGTGAACACTGAAGCTTTCTTT. Encoded protein: CASSLGVNTEAFF.

V gene TRBV9 combines with J gene TRBJ1-5; D remains ambiguous. V gave up 0 bases and J gave up 1 base, with 2 bases separating them. The CDR3 has 13 amino acids. Germline-derived CDR1 and CDR2 are SGDLS and YYNGEE. The CDR3 protein is CASSVGSNQPQHF. The CDR3 DNA is TGTGCCAGCAGCGTAGGCAGCAATCAGCCCCAGCATTTT.

This clone appeared once. The gene calls are TRBV2 and TRBJ2-1; 10 positions match TRBD2. V was pared by 2 bases and J by 7 bases, with 11 bases of the junction left unmatched. CDR1 and CDR2 from the germline V gene are SNHLY and FYNNEI. The length of the CDR3 is 17 residues. CDR3 nucleotide sequence: TGTGCCAGCAGTGAAAGGGCTAGCGGGAGTTCATGGAATGAGCAGTTCTTC. This encodes CASSERASGSSWNEQFF.

This clone was observed once. This chain links TRBV28 with TRBJ1-3; no reliable D call. V was clipped by 7 bases and J by 0 bases, with 16 bases between them. Germline V gene sequence: CDR1 MDHEN, CDR2 SYDVKM. The CDR3 extends over 16 amino acids. CDR3 bases: TGTGCCAGCACCGCGGGAGGAGGGTACTCTGGAAACACCATATATTTT. Encoded protein: CASTAGGGYSGNTIYF.

The chain is built from TRBV6-1 and TRBJ2-7, with 8 bases that match TRBD1. Germline assignment: CDR1 MNHNS and CDR2 SASEGT. This CDR3 has 14 amino acids. V lost 6 bases and J lost 0; bases outside the gene matches: 4. CDR3 region: CASRGGQDSYEQYF. CDR3 in DNA: TGTGCCAGCAGAGGGGGACAGGACTCCTACGAGCAGTACTTC.

The chain is built from TRBV10-3 and TRBJ2-1; TRBD2 might be the D (5 bases). Trimming removed 8 bases from V and 9 bases from J, with 14 bases in between. Germline values: CDR1 ENHRY, CDR2 SYGVKD. The CDR3 sequence is 12 residues long. The CDR3, as DNA: TGTGCCATCGGGAGTAGCTTTACTGAGCAGTTCTTC. It is translated as CAIGSSFTEQFF.

V gene TRBV19 combines with J gene TRBJ1-4; D perhaps matches TRBD1 (5 bases). The CDR3 length is 13 residues. V lost 6 bases and J lost 8, with 13 bases in between. CDR1 is LNHDA, CDR2 SQIVND, per germline (reference sequence). The chain's CDR3 is CASRARAWEKLFF. The CDR3, as DNA: TGTGCCAGTAGAGCCAGGGCTTGGGAAAAACTGTTTTTT.

The chain has TRBV28 and TRBJ1-2; possible D gene TRBD1, 5 bases. V was pared by 6 bases and J by 4 bases, with 9 bases between. Per germline, CDR1 MDHEN and CDR2 SYDVKM. The CDR3 is 12 amino acids. The CDR3 protein is CASRTGAYGYTF. DNA of the CDR3: TGTGCCAGCAGAACCGGGGCCTATGGCTACACCTTC.

The chain uses TRBV30 and TRBJ1-2; the match to TRBD1 covers 8 bases. The CDR3 has 16 amino acids. Germline assignment: CDR1 GTSNPN and CDR2 SVGIG (reference sequence). V shed 0 bases and J 3 bases; nucleotides not matched to a gene: 9. The CDR3 is CAWSVRRTGLDYGYTF. DNA for the CDR3: TGTGCCTGGAGTGTACGCCGGACAGGGCTAGACTATGGCTACACCTTC.

The gene calls are TRBV5-1 and TRBJ2-7, with TRBD2 matching 8 bases. The V gene's germline CDR1 is SGHRS and CDR2 YFSETQ. This CDR3 contains 15 residues. With 0 bases clipped from V and 7 bases from J, the junction kept 9 bases outside the gene matches. CDR3 in DNA: TGCGCCAGCAGCTTGGCCACGGGGGGGCGAGGTGAGCAGTACTTC. Encoded protein: CASSLATGGRGEQYF.

The chain is built from TRBV5-1 and TRBJ1-3, with TRBD1 matching 7 bases. The CDR3 spans 17 residues. Germline V gene sequence: CDR1 SGHRS, CDR2 YFSETQ. With V trimmed by 0 bases and J by 0 bases, 6 bases remained unmatched. The CDR3 bases are TGCGCCAGCAGCTTGGATATACAGGGGCACTCTGGAAACACCATATATTTT. It is translated as CASSLDIQGHSGNTIYF.

The chain employs TRBV7-9 and TRBJ1-5; the match to TRBD1 covers 8 bases. The CDR3 sequence is 14 residues long. V lost 6 bases and J lost 6; bases outside the gene matches: 7. CDR1 is SEHNR and CDR2 is FQNEAQ in the germline V gene (reference sequence). The CDR3 region has the DNA TGTGCCAGCAGTTCCCAGGGGGCCGGTCAGCCCCAGCATTTT. It specifies CASSSQGAGQPQHF.

This clone was recorded once. The V and J genes are TRBV10-3 and TRBJ1-5, with D maybe TRBD1 (6 bases). CDR3 length equals 21 residues. Trimming pared 9 bases from V and 0 bases from J, leaving 33 bases between. Germline-derived CDR1 and CDR2 are ENHRY and SYGVKD. The CDR3 loop reads CAIQKTPNPGQNVYSNQPQHF. The CDR3, as DNA: TGTGCCATTCAGAAAACCCCTAATCCGGGACAAAATGTTTATAGCAATCAGCCCCAGCATTTT.

The chain uses TRBV28 and TRBJ1-1, with D possibly TRBD1 on 5 matching bases. The CDR3 runs 12 residues. Trimming shortened V by 7 bases and J by 11 bases, and 17 bases separated the two germline ends. Germline CDR1 MDHEN, CDR2 SYDVKM. CDR3 sequence reads: CASTPRTGEAFF. The CDR3 DNA follows: TGTGCCAGCACCCCCCGGACGGGGGAGGCTTTCTTT.

The chain combines TRBV28 with TRBJ2-7, with a tentative D call TRBD2 (6 bases). Germline CDR1 and CDR2: MDHEN and SYDVKM. The CDR3 spans 14 residues. V was clipped by 8 bases and J by 6 bases, with 20 bases between them. The CDR3 is CASFWRAGVGEQYF. The CDR3 DNA is TGTGCCAGCTTCTGGAGGGCAGGAGTGGGCGAGCAGTACTTC.

This chain uses TRBV6-1 with TRBJ1-2; 10 bases are a match to TRBD1. The CDR3 sequence is 15 residues long. The germline CDR1 and CDR2 sequences are MNHNS and SASEGT. With 5 bases clipped from V and 4 bases from J, the junction kept 7 bases outside the gene matches. The CDR3 nucleotides are TGTGCCAGCAGTACACCGGGACAGGGGACCTATGGCTACACCTTC. It encodes CASSTPGQGTYGYTF.

This clone has just one count. This sequence joins TRBV11-2 and TRBJ2-7, with TRBD1 matching 7 bases. Germline values: CDR1 SGHAT, CDR2 FQNNGV. CDR3 length: 14 residues. Unmatched junction bases numbered 4, after V lost 5 bases and J lost 0 bases. The CDR3 region has the DNA TGTGCCAGCAGCCTTACAGGGGCCTCCTACGAGCAGTACTTC. This encodes CASSLTGASYEQYF.

The V call is TRBV5-8, the J call TRBJ1-2, with D maybe TRBD1 (6 bases). There are 13 residues in the CDR3. V lost 4 bases, J lost 6 bases, and 13 bases lay in between. The germline gives CDR1 SGHTS, CDR2 YDEGEE. CDR3 nucleotides: TGTGCCAGCAGCCGCAAACAGGGACATGGCTACACCTTC. Encoded protein: CASSRKQGHGYTF.

V usage is TRBV7-9 and J usage is TRBJ2-7; D remains ambiguous. Trimming pared 9 bases from V and 1 base from J, leaving 10 bases between. The germline V gene encodes CDR1 SEHNR and CDR2 FQNEAQ (reference sequence). This CDR3 is 12 amino acids long. This CDR3 is CARRSVSYEQYF. In DNA form, the CDR3 reads TGTGCCAGACGGAGTGTTTCCTACGAGCAGTACTTC. Looking up the rest from reference TRBV7-9 and TRBJ2-7 gives the full variable domain: DTGVSQNPRHKITKRGQNVTFRCDPISEHNRLYWYRQTLGQGPEFLTYFQNEAQLEKSRLLSDRFSAERPKGSFSTLEIQRTEQGDSAMYLCARRSVSYEQYFGPGTRLTVT.

V gene TRBV29-1 combines with J gene TRBJ1-1; weak D call: TRBD1 (5 bases). The CDR3 covers 13 residues. Trimming stripped 7 bases from V and 1 base from J, with 13 bases between. The V gene's germline CDR1 is SQVTM and CDR2 ANQGSEA. The CDR3 DNA reads TGCAGCGGCACCTTGGGGGGGAACACTGAAGCTTTCTTT. It specifies CSGTLGGNTEAFF.